These T cell receptor beta chains were read from a single sample in a study of shared clonotypes between healthy human individuals. Profiling relied on immunoSEQ multiplex PCR, and the TCRdb table lists in-frame clones only, not all of them. Of approximately 590,000 clones listed, less than 97% were seen once; the top ten hold about 0.11%. The specimen sequenced was naive CD8+ T cells sorted from blood. The receptor set was obtained from a woman between 25 and 40 years old in good health. The CDR3 runs from the conserved cysteine through the conserved F or W. The D gene is left open where the match is weak. Size is stated for part of the rows, as once, few or many counts, or as a class when the clone is expanded.

D gene	clone size	V gene	J gene	CDR3 DNA	CDR3 protein
TRBD2	.	TRBV28	TRBJ2-1	TGTGCCAGCAGTTTTAGATTAGCGGGAGAACAATTCTTC	CASSFRLAGEQFF
TRBD2	once	TRBV11-2	TRBJ2-7	TGTGCCAGCAGCCCTGGGACTAGCGGGATCTACTACGAGCAGTACTTC	CASSPGTSGIYYEQYF
TRBD2	.	TRBV14	TRBJ2-1	TGTGCCAGCAGCCTACGAACTAGCGGGAGAGGGACTGAGCAGTTCTTC	CASSLRTSGRGTEQFF
.	.	TRBV27	TRBJ2-1	TGTGCCAGTCGTGGGGTATACAATGAGCAGTTCTTC	CASRGVYNEQFF
TRBD1	.	TRBV27	TRBJ1-5	TGTGCCAGCAGCCTCGACAGGGGACTTAATCAGCCCCAGCATTTT	CASSLDRGLNQPQHF
TRBD2	.	TRBV2	TRBJ2-1	TGTGCCAGCAGCAGTAGACTAGCAAGACATACCTTCGAGGAGCAGTTCTTC	CASSSRLARHTFEEQFF
TRBD1	.	TRBV9	TRBJ2-3	TGTGCCAGCAGCGCAGGGGGCCCTAGCACAGATACGCAGTATTTT	CASSAGGPSTDTQYF
.	.	TRBV29-1	TRBJ2-1	TGCAGCGCGGGAGGGGGCAGGAGGGGCTACAATGAGCAGTTCTTC	CSAGGGRRGYNEQFF
.	.	TRBV7-9	TRBJ2-7	TGTGCCAGCAGCCCTGGAGTCAGGTCCTACGAGCAGTACTTC	CASSPGVRSYEQYF
TRBD1	.	TRBV14	TRBJ2-7	TGTGCCAGCAGCCTGGACAAACGGGACAGGGGGGCCGAGCAGTACTTC	CASSLDKRDRGAEQYF
.	.	TRBV15	TRBJ1-3	TGTGCCACCAGCAGATCTGACACCATATATTTT	CATSRSDTIYF
.	.	TRBV10-3	TRBJ2-1	TGTGCCATCAGTGGGGGGCAACAACCGCCTACCGATGAGCAGTTCTTC	CAISGGQQPPTDEQFF
.	.	TRBV10-3	TRBJ1-2	TGTGCCATCAGTGGATCAGGGGAAAGGGACTATGGCTACACCTTC	CAISGSGERDYGYTF
TRBD1	.	TRBV6-6	TRBJ2-7	TGTGCCAGCAGAGGAAACCGGGACAGGGTTGCCTACGAGCAGTACTTC	CASRGNRDRVAYEQYF
.	.	TRBV28	TRBJ1-2	TGTGCCAGCAGTGTTGGCTTAAAGGTGGGCTACACCTTC	CASSVGLKVGYTF
.	.	TRBV5-1	TRBJ2-7	TGCGCCAGCAGCTTGGGTAGGGACTACGAGCAGTACTTC	CASSLGRDYEQYF
.	.	TRBV5-5	TRBJ2-7	TGTGCCAGCAGCTCGAGCTACGAGCAGTACTTC	CASSSSYEQYF
TRBD2	.	TRBV9	TRBJ2-3	TGTGCCAGCAGCGTAGTGGGGGAGGGGGATACGCAGTATTTT	CASSVVGEGDTQYF
.	once	TRBV6-4	TRBJ1-1	TGTGCCAGCAGTGAGGGGAACACTGAAGCTTTCTTT	CASSEGNTEAFF
.	.	TRBV6-5	TRBJ1-5	TGTGCCAGCTCCCAAACAGGGTATAGCAATCAGCCCCAGCATTTT	CASSQTGYSNQPQHF
TRBD1	.	TRBV28	TRBJ1-5	TGTGCCAGCAGTTCGGACAGGGTTTTACCCAATCAGCCCCAGCATTTT	CASSSDRVLPNQPQHF
TRBD2	.	TRBV13	TRBJ2-7	TGTGCCAGCAGCGACCCACTAGCGGGAGCCCACGAGCAGTACTTC	CASSDPLAGAHEQYF
.	.	TRBV13	TRBJ1-1	TGTGCCAGCAGCGCGGAAGGGAGGACTGAAGCTTTCTTT	CASSAEGRTEAFF
TRBD2	.	TRBV7-6	TRBJ2-3	TGTGCCAGCAGCTTGGGACATTCTAGCGGGGATACGCAGTATTTT	CASSLGHSSGDTQYF
.	.	TRBV2	TRBJ1-1	TGTGCCAGGAAGAGTATGAACACTGAAGCTTTCTTT	CARKSMNTEAFF
.	.	TRBV27	TRBJ2-6	TGTGCCAGCAGGGGGACTGCTTACGGGGCCAACGTCCTGACTTTC	CASRGTAYGANVLTF
.	.	TRBV30	TRBJ1-1	TGTGCCTGGATGGAAGGGGGCACTGAAGCTTTCTTT	CAWMEGGTEAFF
TRBD2	.	TRBV19	TRBJ2-2	TGTGCCACCGCGTTGGGAGCGGGAGGCACCGGGGAGCTGTTTTTT	CATALGAGGTGELFF
.	.	TRBV2	TRBJ2-7	TGTGCCAGCAGTGGGGGGCGGGAGCTTCTAAACTTC	CASSGGRELLNF
.	.	TRBV29-1	TRBJ1-2	TGCAGCGTTGTGAACGGTGGCTACACCTTC	CSVVNGGYTF
.	.	TRBV29-1	TRBJ2-1	TGCAGCGCCCCCGGGCAGGTGGGCAATGAGCAGTTCTTC	CSAPGQVGNEQFF
.	.	TRBV13	TRBJ1-2	TGTGCCAGCAGCTTACTACGGGGTAACTATGGCTACACCTTC	CASSLLRGNYGYTF
.	.	TRBV18	TRBJ2-1	TGTGCCAGCTCACCCGGCGATAGTGAGCAGTTCTTC	CASSPGDSEQFF
.	.	TRBV5-6	TRBJ2-1	TGTGCCAGCAGCTTGGTGGGTGGAACCCTAGCTTTCAATGAGCAGTTCTTC	CASSLVGGTLAFNEQFF
.	.	TRBV27	TRBJ1-5	TGTGCCAGCAGTGTCACAGTAAGGAATCAGCCCCAGCATTTT	CASSVTVRNQPQHF
.	.	TRBV5-4	TRBJ2-5	TGTGCCAGCAGCGAGGGACCTCAAGAGACCCAGTACTTC	CASSEGPQETQYF
TRBD1	.	TRBV10-1	TRBJ1-1	TGCGCCAGCAGTGAGCGGGCGACAGGGACGAACACTGAAGCTTTCTTT	CASSERATGTNTEAFF
.	.	TRBV28	TRBJ2-1	TGTGCCAGCATACCGGTTGGGCTAGCGACCTACAATGAGCAGTTCTTC	CASIPVGLATYNEQFF
TRBD2	once	TRBV7-9	TRBJ2-3	TGTGCCAGCATCCCGGGACTAGCGGTAAACACAGATACGCAGTATTTT	CASIPGLAVNTDTQYF
.	.	TRBV10-3	TRBJ2-3	TGTGCCATCAGTGACAGCTCCGGCGATACGCAGTATTTT	CAISDSSGDTQYF
.	.	TRBV4-1	TRBJ2-2	TGCGCCAGCAGCCAGGATAGGTTCAACGGGGAGCTGTTTTTT	CASSQDRFNGELFF
TRBD1	.	TRBV27	TRBJ1-1	TGTGCCAGCAGTGTCCTAGGGGGCAACACTGAAGCTTTCTTT	CASSVLGGNTEAFF
TRBD2	once	TRBV28	TRBJ2-1	TGTGCCAGCAGTTTGGATAGCGGGAGGTTTGATGAGCAGTTCTTC	CASSLDSGRFDEQFF
TRBD1	.	TRBV13	TRBJ2-7	TGTGCCAGCAGCCCTAGGGACAGAGCCTACGAGCAGTACTTC	CASSPRDRAYEQYF
.	.	TRBV9	TRBJ1-1	TGTGCCAGCAGCCCGAGGGAGAACACTGAAGCTTTCTTT	CASSPRENTEAFF
.	.	TRBV28	TRBJ2-7	TGTGCCAGCAGTTCTCGGGACGAATACTACGAGCAGTACTTC	CASSSRDEYYEQYF
.	.	TRBV28	TRBJ1-1	TGTGCCAGCAGTTCTGTGGTTGGGGGGTTCGGAACGGACACTGAAGCTTTCTTT	CASSSVVGGFGTDTEAFF
.	.	TRBV2	TRBJ2-7	TGTGCCAGCAGTGAAGGCAGGCCGTACGAGGAGCAGTACTTC	CASSEGRPYEEQYF
TRBD1	.	TRBV7-9	TRBJ1-2	TGTGCCAGCAGCTTTGGACAGGGACTCATATATGGCTACACCTTC	CASSFGQGLIYGYTF
.	.	TRBV27	TRBJ2-1	TGTGCCAGCAGTCCCCCTCCTAGCGGAGGGGGAGATGAGCAGTTCTTC	CASSPPPSGGGDEQFF
TRBD1	.	TRBV7-6	TRBJ1-4	TGTGCCAGCAGCAGAGACAGGGCGCCTCCGACTAATGAAAAACTGTTTTTT	CASSRDRAPPTNEKLFF
.	.	TRBV19	TRBJ1-4	TGTGCCAGTAATGGACAGATTAATGAAAAACTGTTTTTT	CASNGQINEKLFF
.	.	TRBV13	TRBJ2-2	TGTGCCAGCAGCCCTACGAGGGGAACCGGGGAGCTGTTTTTT	CASSPTRGTGELFF
.	.	TRBV2	TRBJ1-1	TGTGCCAGCGGGGCGGGGAACACTGAAGCTTTCTTT	CASGAGNTEAFF
.	few	TRBV7-6	TRBJ2-1	TGTGCCAGCAGCTTAGGACTGAATGGGGAGCAGTTCTTC	CASSLGLNGEQFF
.	.	TRBV2	TRBJ2-7	TGTGCCAGCAGTGATGGCAGATACGAGCAGTACTTC	CASSDGRYEQYF